These T cell receptor beta chains were read from a single sample in a study of T cell responses to AZD1222 COVID-19 vaccine. TCRdb keeps only in-frame clones here, not all; method: immunoSEQ multiplex PCR. This sample yields approximately 200,000 clones, of which over 85% are seen a single time; less than 1.2% belongs to the top ten. Sequenced material: peripheral blood, taken 28 days after the second AZD1222 dose. The receptors stem from an adult who received the AZD1222 COVID-19 vaccine. Each CDR3 is given with its conserved first and last residue. D genes are given only for firm matches. Size is omitted from some rows. Given values are once, few, many or a class for expanded clones.

v_gene	abundance	d_gene	j_gene	CDR3aa	CDR3nt
TRBV19	.	.	TRBJ2-7	CASPDSSYEQYF	TGTGCCAGTCCGGACAGCTCCTACGAGCAGTACTTC
TRBV12-3/TRBV12-4	once	TRBD1	TRBJ1-1	CASTRDRGKAFF	TGTGCCAGCACCCGGGACAGGGGGAAAGCTTTCTTT
TRBV28	.	TRBD2	TRBJ2-3	CASSSPGLAAFTDTQYF	TGTGCCAGCAGTTCACCGGGACTAGCGGCTTTCACAGATACGCAGTATTTT
TRBV18	.	.	TRBJ1-1	CASSPEVGRNTEAFF	TGTGCCAGCTCACCGGAAGTGGGACGGAACACTGAAGCTTTCTTT
TRBV5-6	.	.	TRBJ1-5	CASSLSAVGQPQHF	TGTGCCAGCAGCTTGAGTGCGGTCGGTCAGCCCCAGCATTTT
TRBV7-2	.	.	TRBJ2-4	CASSLGLGSGIQYF	TGTGCCAGCAGCTTAGGGTTAGGGTCGGGCATTCAGTACTTC
TRBV10-3	.	TRBD1	TRBJ1-1	CATNRQGGSTEAFF	TGTGCCACAAACCGACAGGGCGGGAGCACTGAAGCTTTCTTT
TRBV5-4	.	TRBD1	TRBJ2-5	CASSSARGPETQYF	TGTGCCAGCAGCTCGGCGAGGGGGCCAGAGACCCAGTACTTC
TRBV28	.	.	TRBJ1-6	CASILTRAGKDNSPLHF	TGTGCCAGCATCCTTACTAGAGCAGGGAAGGATAATTCACCCCTCCACTTT
TRBV3-1/TRBV3-2	.	.	TRBJ1-3	CASSQANRGRLNTIYF	TGTGCCAGCAGCCAAGCTAACCGGGGTCGGCTGAACACCATATATTTT
TRBV3-1/TRBV3-2	.	.	TRBJ1-2	CASSQAQGGGYGYTF	TGTGCCAGCAGCCAAGCACAGGGTGGGGGCTATGGCTACACCTTC
TRBV28	.	TRBD1	TRBJ1-4	CASTTVGTGHEKLFF	TGTGCCAGCACCACTGTGGGGACAGGACATGAAAAACTGTTTTTT